This T cell receptor (beta chain) was observed in a study of T cells in Graves' hyperthyroidism and ophthalmopathy. Regarding the study as a whole: Most expanded thyroid clonotypes above 0.001 also appeared in blood. Prediction of ophthalmopathy progression came a median roughly 6.7 months pre-onset.

The germline V and J ends were trimmed by 7 bases and 5 bases, with 11 bases remaining between them. This CDR3 is 12 amino acids long. Graves' hyperthyroidism was deemed stable absent ophthalmopathy progression within 18 months. It was uncontrolled infection, other autoimmune disease, pregnancy or lactation that excluded patients. Researchers amplified the TCR beta CDR3 regions from RNA transcripts. During a first-round RT-PCR of the TCR CDR3, the HTBI primer set was used. Each CDR3 protein gets one entry after TCRdb re-called the multiplex PCR reads with MiXCR. Counted here are approximately 640,000 distinct CDR3 sequences, roughly 16% occurring once; the ten biggest clones make up over 3.5%. This clonotype was seen repeatedly, ten times or more. Antigen: not known.

This receptor was taken from a woman in her 30s with Graves' hyperthyroidism. The sequenced material came from blood. This sequence joins TRBV12-3 or TRBV12-4 and TRBJ1-1, with D possibly TRBD1 on 5 matching bases. CDR3 sequence: CASTTWGTEAFF. In DNA form, the CDR3 reads TGTGCCAGCACCACTTGGGGGACTGAAGCTTTCTTT.